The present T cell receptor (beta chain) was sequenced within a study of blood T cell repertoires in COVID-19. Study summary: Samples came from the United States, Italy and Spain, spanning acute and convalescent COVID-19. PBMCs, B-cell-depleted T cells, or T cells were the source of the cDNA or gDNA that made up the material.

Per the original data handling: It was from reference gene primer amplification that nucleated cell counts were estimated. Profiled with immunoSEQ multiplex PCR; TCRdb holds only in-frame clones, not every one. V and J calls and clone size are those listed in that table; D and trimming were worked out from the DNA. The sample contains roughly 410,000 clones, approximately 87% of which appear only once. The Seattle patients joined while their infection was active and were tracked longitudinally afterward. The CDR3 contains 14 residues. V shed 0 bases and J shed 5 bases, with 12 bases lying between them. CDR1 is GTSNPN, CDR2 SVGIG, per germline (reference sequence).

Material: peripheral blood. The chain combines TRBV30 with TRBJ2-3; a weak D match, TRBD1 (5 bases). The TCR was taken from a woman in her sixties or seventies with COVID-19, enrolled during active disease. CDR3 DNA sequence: TGTGCCTGGAGTGTTACCAGGGCCAGAGATACGCAGTATTTT. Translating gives CAWSVTRARDTQYF.